The 13 T cell receptor beta chains below were found in one sample sequenced in a study of identical twins. Each CDR3 protein is one row after TCRdb ran MiXCR on the 5' RACE reads. The sample includes 1.5 million or so distinct CDR3 sequences, less than 40% of them seen just once. Material for sequencing was cord blood. The source is a newborn girl in good health.

The genes are TRBV21-1 and TRBJ2-1. TRBV21-1 is recorded as a pseudogene. The CDR3 is 14 residues long. CDR3 sequence reads: CASSTPRSWNEQFF. DNA for the CDR3: TGTGCCAGCAGCACTCCTAGGTCTTGGAATGAGCAGTTCTTC.

This clonotype turned up a few times. The J gene is TRBJ2-3, the V gene TRBV14; 7 bases are a match to TRBD2. Germline-derived CDR1 and CDR2 are SGHDN and FVKESK. The CDR3 consists of 14 residues. The trim removed 4 bases at V and 9 bases at J, leaving 10 bases unmatched. The CDR3 loop reads CASSPLAAMWTQYF. The DNA of the CDR3 is TGTGCCAGCAGCCCGCTAGCGGCTATGTGGACGCAGTATTTT.

The genes are TRBV20-1 and TRBJ2-5; D is undetermined. Trimming took off 4 bases at V and 0 bases at J, with 15 bases between the two ends. CDR1 is DFQATT and CDR2 is SNEGSKA in the germline V gene (reference sequence). The CDR3 totals 15 residues. The DNA of the CDR3 is TGCAGTGCTATGGCGAGCGAGACGTACCAAGAGACCCAGTACTTC. The encoded protein is CSAMASETYQETQYF.

The J gene is TRBJ2-3, the V gene TRBV4-1; D gene unclear. The CDR3 totals 14 residues. CDR1 is MGHRA and CDR2 is YSYEKL in the germline V gene. Trimming cost V 0 bases and J 4 bases, with 8 bases left between them. The CDR3 sequence: CASSQDVPADTQYF. CDR3 in DNA: TGCGCCAGCAGCCAAGATGTGCCGGCAGATACGCAGTATTTT.

A few counts support this clonotype. The chain recombines TRBV4-1 with TRBJ1-2; D is unclear. Looked up from germline, CDR1 is MGHRA and CDR2 is YSYEKL. CDR3 length: 15 amino acids. V lost 0 bases to trimming and J lost 4 bases, with 12 bases between them. This chain's CDR3 is CASSQDLPGPYGYTF. The CDR3 nucleotides read TGCGCCAGCAGCCAAGATTTACCTGGCCCCTATGGCTACACCTTC.

V and J are TRBV20-1 and TRBJ2-1; D is perhaps TRBD2 (6 bases). The J call may be faulty, since TRBJ2-7 better matches the DNA end. The CDR3 runs to 16 residues. Per germline, CDR1 DFQATT and CDR2 SNEGSKA (reference sequence). In nucleotides, the CDR3 is TGCAGTGCTAGAGGACCCTCCGGGGCGGGGTACAATGAGCAGTACTTC. Protein sequence: CSARGPSGAGYNEQYF.

In its sample, this clonotype was seen a few times. The chain is built from TRBV18 and TRBJ1-1; D gene ambiguous. This CDR3 spans 13 amino acids. V shed 3 bases and J shed 8 bases, with 13 bases lying between them. Germline CDR1 and CDR2: KGHSH and LQKENI. CDR3 sequence reads: CASSPGDGREAFF. The CDR3 bases are TGTGCCAGCTCACCGGGAGACGGTCGCGAAGCTTTCTTT.

The chain links TRBV11-2 to TRBJ2-1; D gene ambiguous. The CDR3 length is 12 residues. The V end lost 0 bases, the J end lost 15 bases, and 12 bases lay between the germline ends. Looked up from germline, CDR1 is SGHAT and CDR2 is FQNNGV. The CDR3 protein is CASSLDYQKRFF. CDR3 nucleotide sequence: TGTGCCAGCAGCTTAGACTATCAAAAGCGGTTCTTC.

This clonotype was seen more than once but under ten times. The chain has TRBV28 and TRBJ1-4; D ambiguous. The germline V gene encodes CDR1 MDHEN and CDR2 SYDVKM. V lost 5 bases to trimming and J lost 5 bases, with 24 bases between them. This CDR3 is built from 18 residues. CDR3 in DNA: TGTGCCAGCAGTCCCTCCCTTCCTTCGGGCAGAGGGAATGAAAAACTGTTTTTT. The encoded protein is CASSPSLPSGRGNEKLFF.

Regarding this clonotype: A much larger clone differs from this one at a single base, so this may be a read error. The V gene is TRBV20-1, the J gene TRBJ2-5; 15 positions agree with TRBD2. The J call is in doubt because the DNA end fits TRBJ2-7 better. The CDR3 totals 15 residues. The germline gives CDR1 DFQATT, CDR2 SNEGSKA (reference sequence). The CDR3 DNA reads as TGCAGTGTTAGAGGACTAGCGGGAGGGGATTACGAGCAGTACTTC. Encoded protein: CSVRGLAGGDYEQYF.

In this sample, this clonotype turned up a few times. This rearrangement joins TRBV20-1 to TRBJ2-7, with D perhaps matching TRBD2 (5 bases). Germline V gene sequence: CDR1 DFQATT, CDR2 SNEGSKA (reference sequence). Trimming pared 5 bases from V and 6 bases from J, leaving 20 bases between. The CDR3 totals 14 residues. The CDR3 is CSAHTGFGLGEQYF. CDR3 coding DNA: TGCAGTGCTCACACGGGGTTCGGGTTGGGCGAGCAGTACTTC.

The rearrangement links TRBV6-1 to TRBJ2-5; TRBD1 matches at 12 bases. The trim removed 2 bases at V and 11 bases at J, leaving 9 bases unmatched. The CDR3 extends over 15 amino acids. Germline CDR1 MNHNS, CDR2 SASEGT. The CDR3 sequence is CASSERGQGAGEQYF. Written as DNA, the CDR3 is TGTGCCAGCAGTGAAAGGGGACAGGGGGCAGGTGAGCAGTACTTC.

This rearrangement joins TRBV20-1 to TRBJ2-7, with D perhaps matching TRBD2 (7 bases). The CDR3 loop spans 15 amino acids. Germline V gene sequence: CDR1 DFQATT, CDR2 SNEGSKA (reference sequence). Trimming removed 6 bases from V and 3 bases from J, with 21 bases in between. The CDR3 DNA follows: TGCAGTGCCACGGACGCGGGGGCCTATCACTACGAGCAGTACTTC. This sequence encodes CSATDAGAYHYEQYF.